The table lists the clone carrying this TCR beta chain with a few counts. Its antigen is undetermined. The data were taken from a study of identical twins. Germline V CDR1 and CDR2: SGHAT, FQNNGV. V dropped 0 bases and J dropped 7; count of bases not matched to a gene: 7. This CDR3 has 15 residues. Template switching introduced a universal primer site, and the cDNA bore unique molecular identifiers. TCRdb called the 5' RACE reads again in MiXCR, with one record for every CDR3 protein. The sample records about 890,000 distinct CDR3 sequences, 9% to 15% being singletons. Study-level points and caveats: Twin pairs had excess sharing that was weaker in beta out-of-frame sequences. The more abundant beta clonotypes in cord blood had fewer insertions, and memory repertoires did not show this.

These sequences were also reported in another study, on yellow fever vaccine responses in identical twins.

Sequencing was performed on PBMCs. The clonotype was recovered from a woman under 30 in good health. The chain recombines TRBV11-2 with TRBJ2-7; TRBD2 matches 9 bases. In DNA, the CDR3 is TGTGCCAGCAGCTTAGATCTCGCGGGAGGGGGAGAGCAGTACTTC. Amino acids: CASSLDLAGGGEQYF.